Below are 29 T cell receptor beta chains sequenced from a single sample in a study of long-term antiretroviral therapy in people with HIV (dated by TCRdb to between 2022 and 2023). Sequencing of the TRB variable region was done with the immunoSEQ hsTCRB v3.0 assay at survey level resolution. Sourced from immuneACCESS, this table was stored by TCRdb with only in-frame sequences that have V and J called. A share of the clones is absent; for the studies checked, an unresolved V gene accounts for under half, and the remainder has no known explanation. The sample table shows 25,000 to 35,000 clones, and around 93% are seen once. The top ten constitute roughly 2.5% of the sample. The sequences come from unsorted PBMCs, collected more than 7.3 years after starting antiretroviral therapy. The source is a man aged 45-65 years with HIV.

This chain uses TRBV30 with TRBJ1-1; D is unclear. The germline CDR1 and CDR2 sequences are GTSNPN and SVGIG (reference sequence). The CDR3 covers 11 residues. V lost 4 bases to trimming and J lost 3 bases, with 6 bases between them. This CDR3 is CAWTGYTEAFF. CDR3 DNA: TGTGCCTGGACAGGATACACTGAAGCTTTCTTT.

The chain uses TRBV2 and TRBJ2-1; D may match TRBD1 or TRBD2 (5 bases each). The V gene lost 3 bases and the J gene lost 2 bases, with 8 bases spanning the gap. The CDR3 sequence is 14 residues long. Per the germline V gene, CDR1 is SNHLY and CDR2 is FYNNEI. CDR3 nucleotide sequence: TGTGCCAGCAGTGACAGGGACGCCTACAATGAGCAGTTCTTC. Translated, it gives CASSDRDAYNEQFF.

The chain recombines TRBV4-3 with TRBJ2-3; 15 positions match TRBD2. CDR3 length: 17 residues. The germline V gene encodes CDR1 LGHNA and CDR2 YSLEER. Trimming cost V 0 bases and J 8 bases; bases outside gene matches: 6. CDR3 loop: CASSQDRTSGGAGTQYF. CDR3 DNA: TGCGCCAGCAGCCAAGACCGGACTAGCGGGGGGGCCGGTACGCAGTATTTT.

CDR3 in amino acids: CASSARNTEAFF. The CDR3 nucleotides are TGTGCCAGCAGTGCCAGGAACACTGAAGCTTTCTTT. V is TRBV6-1 and J is TRBJ1-1, with D unresolved. The CDR3 has 12 residues. The germline CDR1 and CDR2 sequences are MNHNS and SASEGT. With 4 bases removed from V and 1 base from J, the gap between germline ends came to 4 bases.

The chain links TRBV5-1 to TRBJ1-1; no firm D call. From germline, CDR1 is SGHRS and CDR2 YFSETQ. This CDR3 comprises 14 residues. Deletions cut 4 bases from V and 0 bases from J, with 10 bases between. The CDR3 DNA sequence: TGCGCCAGCAGCGAAAGACGGATGAACACTGAAGCTTTCTTT. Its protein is CASSERRMNTEAFF.

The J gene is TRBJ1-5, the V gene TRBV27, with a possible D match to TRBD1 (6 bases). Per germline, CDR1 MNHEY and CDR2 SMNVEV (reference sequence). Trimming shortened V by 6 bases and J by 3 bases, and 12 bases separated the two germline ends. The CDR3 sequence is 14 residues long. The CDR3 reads CASRRQGFNQPQHF. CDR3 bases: TGTGCCAGCAGACGTCAGGGGTTCAATCAGCCCCAGCATTTT.

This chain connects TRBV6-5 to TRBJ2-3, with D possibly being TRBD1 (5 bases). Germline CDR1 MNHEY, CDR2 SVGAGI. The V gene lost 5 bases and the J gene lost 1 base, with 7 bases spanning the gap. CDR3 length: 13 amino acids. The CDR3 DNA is TGTGCCAGCAGTGAACAGGGCACAGATACGCAGTATTTT. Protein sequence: CASSEQGTDTQYF.

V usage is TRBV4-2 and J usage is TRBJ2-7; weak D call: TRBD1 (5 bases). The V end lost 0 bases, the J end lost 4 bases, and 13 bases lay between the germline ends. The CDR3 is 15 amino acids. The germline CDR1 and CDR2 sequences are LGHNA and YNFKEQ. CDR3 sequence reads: CASSQESDSPYEQYF. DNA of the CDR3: TGTGCCAGCAGCCAAGAATCCGACAGTCCTTACGAGCAGTACTTC.

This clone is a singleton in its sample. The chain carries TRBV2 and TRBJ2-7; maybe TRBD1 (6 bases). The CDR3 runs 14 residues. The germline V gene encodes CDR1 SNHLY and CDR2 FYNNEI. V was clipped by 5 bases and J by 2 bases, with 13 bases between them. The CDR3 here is CASSPTYRAYEQYF. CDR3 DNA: TGTGCCAGCAGTCCAACGTACAGGGCCTACGAGCAGTACTTC.

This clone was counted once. CDR3 nucleotide sequence: TGTGCCAGCAGCTTAGCCGACAGCGAAGGCTCTGGGGCCAACGTCCTGACTTTC. This encodes CASSLADSEGSGANVLTF. J is TRBJ2-6 and V is TRBV7-6; D is perhaps TRBD1 (5 bases). Germline V gene data show CDR1 as SGHVS and CDR2 as FNYEAQ. V lost 0 bases and J 0 bases, leaving 12 bases between the germline ends. This CDR3 is 18 amino acids long.

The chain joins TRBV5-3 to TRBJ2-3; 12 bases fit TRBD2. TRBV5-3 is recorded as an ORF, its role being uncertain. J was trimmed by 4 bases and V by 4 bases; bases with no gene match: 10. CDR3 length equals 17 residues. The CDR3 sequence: CARSPTRTSGEADTQYF. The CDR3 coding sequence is TGTGCCAGAAGCCCTACCCGGACTAGCGGGGAAGCAGATACGCAGTATTTT.

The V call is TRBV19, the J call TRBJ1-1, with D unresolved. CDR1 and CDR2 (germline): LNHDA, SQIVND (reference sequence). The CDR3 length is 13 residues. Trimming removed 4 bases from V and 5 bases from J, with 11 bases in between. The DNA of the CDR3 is TGTGCCAGTAGTACCCAAAGAGGAACTGAAGCTTTCTTT. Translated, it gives CASSTQRGTEAFF.

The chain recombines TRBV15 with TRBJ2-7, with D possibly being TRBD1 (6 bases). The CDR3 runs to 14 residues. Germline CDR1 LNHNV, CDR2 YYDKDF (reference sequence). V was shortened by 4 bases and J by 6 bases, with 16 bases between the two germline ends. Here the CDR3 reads CATSNVPGAPEQYF. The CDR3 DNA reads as TGTGCCACCAGCAACGTGCCAGGGGCCCCCGAGCAGTACTTC.

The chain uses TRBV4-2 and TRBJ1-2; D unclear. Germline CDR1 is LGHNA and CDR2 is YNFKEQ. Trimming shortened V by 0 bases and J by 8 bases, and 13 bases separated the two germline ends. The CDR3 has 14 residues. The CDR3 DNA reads TGTGCCAGCAGCCAAGAAGAGGGCTCGGGGGGCTACACCTTC. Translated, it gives CASSQEEGSGGYTF.

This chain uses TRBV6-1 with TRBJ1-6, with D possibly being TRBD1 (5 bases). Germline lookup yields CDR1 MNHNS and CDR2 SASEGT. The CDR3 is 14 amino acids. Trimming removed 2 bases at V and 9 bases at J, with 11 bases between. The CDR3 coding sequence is TGTGCCAGCAGTGAACTCAGGGTGGCTTCACCCCTCCACTTT. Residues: CASSELRVASPLHF.

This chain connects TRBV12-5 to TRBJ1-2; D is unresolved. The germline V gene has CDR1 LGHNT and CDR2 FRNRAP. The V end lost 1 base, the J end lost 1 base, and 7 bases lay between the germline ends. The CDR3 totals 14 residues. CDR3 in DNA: TGTGCTAGTGGTTTGGGGCAGCTTAACTATGGCTACACCTTC. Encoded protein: CASGLGQLNYGYTF. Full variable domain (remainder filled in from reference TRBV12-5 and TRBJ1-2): DARVTQTPRHKVTEMGQEVTMRCQPILGHNTVFWYRQTMMQGLELLAYFRNRAPLDDSGMPKDRFSAEMPDATLATLKIQPSEPRDSAVYFCASGLGQLNYGYTFGSGTRLTVV.

As DNA, the CDR3 is TGTGCCAGCAGTTACGGGCGGGGGGTCAATGAGCAGTTCTTC. Translation: CASSYGRGVNEQFF. The gene calls are TRBV6-5 and TRBJ2-1, with 8 bases fitting TRBD2. CDR1 is MNHEY and CDR2 is SVGAGI in the germline V gene. The CDR3 is 14 amino acids. The ends lost 2 bases at V and 6 bases at J; junction bases unmatched: 3.

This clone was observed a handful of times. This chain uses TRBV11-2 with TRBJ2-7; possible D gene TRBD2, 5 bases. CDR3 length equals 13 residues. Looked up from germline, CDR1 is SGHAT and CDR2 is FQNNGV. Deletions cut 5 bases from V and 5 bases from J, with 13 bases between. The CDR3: CASSASRGNEQYF. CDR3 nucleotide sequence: TGTGCCAGCAGCGCATCCCGGGGAAACGAGCAGTACTTC.

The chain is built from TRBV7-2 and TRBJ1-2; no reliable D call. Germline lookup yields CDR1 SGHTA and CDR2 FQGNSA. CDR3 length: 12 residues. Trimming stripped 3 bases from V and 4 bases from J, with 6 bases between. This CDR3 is CASSFEGYGYTF. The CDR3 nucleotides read TGTGCCAGCAGCTTCGAGGGCTATGGCTACACCTTC.

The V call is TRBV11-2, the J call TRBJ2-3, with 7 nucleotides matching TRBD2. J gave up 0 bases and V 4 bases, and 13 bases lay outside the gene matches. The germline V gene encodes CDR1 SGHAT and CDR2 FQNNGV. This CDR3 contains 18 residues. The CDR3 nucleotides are TGTGCCAGCAGCTCACTAAGCGGACTAGGAGCTAGCACAGATACGCAGTATTTT. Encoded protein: CASSSLSGLGASTDTQYF.

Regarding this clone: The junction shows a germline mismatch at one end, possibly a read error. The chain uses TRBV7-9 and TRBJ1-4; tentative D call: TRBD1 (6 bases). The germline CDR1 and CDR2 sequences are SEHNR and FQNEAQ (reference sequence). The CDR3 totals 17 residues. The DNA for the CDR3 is TGTGCCAGCAGCTTAGCTAAATCCGGGACAACTACTGAAAAACTGTTTTTT. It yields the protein CASSLAKSGTTTEKLFF.

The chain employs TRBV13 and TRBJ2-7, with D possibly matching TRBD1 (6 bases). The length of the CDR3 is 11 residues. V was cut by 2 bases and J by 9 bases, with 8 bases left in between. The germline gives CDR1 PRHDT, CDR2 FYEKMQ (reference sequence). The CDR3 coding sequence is TGTGCCAGCAGCTTATCAGGGGTGCAGTACTTC. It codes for CASSLSGVQYF.

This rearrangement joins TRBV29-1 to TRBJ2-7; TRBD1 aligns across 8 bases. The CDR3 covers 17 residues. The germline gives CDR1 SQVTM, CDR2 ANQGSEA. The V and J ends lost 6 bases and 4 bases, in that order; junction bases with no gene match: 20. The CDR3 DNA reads TGCAGCGTAGCAAACTCTATTGGACAGGGAATAGAGTACGAGCAGTACTTC. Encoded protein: CSVANSIGQGIEYEQYF.

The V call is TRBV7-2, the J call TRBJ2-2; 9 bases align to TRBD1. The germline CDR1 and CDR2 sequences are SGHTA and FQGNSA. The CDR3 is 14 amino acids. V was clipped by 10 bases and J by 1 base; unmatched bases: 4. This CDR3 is CATTGGWNTGELFF. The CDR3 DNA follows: TGTGCCACAACAGGGGGCTGGAACACCGGGGAGCTGTTTTTT.

The CDR3 region has the DNA TGTGCCAGCAGTTTATCGGACGAGAACGAGCAGTACTTC. It yields the protein CASSLSDENEQYF. The V call is TRBV27, the J call TRBJ2-7; D is ambiguous. The CDR3 runs to 13 residues. Looked up from germline, CDR1 is MNHEY and CDR2 is SMNVEV (reference sequence). Trimming pared 0 bases from V and 5 bases from J, leaving 8 bases between.

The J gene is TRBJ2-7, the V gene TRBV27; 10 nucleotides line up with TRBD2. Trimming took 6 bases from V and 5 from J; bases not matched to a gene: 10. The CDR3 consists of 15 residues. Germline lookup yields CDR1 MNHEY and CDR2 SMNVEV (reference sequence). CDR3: CASRIVAGGSHEQYF. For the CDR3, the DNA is TGTGCCAGCAGAATAGTAGCGGGGGGTTCCCACGAGCAGTACTTC.

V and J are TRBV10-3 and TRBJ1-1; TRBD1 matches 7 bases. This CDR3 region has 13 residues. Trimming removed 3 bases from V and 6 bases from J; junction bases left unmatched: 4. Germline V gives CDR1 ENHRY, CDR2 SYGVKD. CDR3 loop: CAISDLDRAEAFF. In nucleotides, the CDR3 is TGTGCCATCAGTGACCTCGACAGGGCTGAAGCTTTCTTT.

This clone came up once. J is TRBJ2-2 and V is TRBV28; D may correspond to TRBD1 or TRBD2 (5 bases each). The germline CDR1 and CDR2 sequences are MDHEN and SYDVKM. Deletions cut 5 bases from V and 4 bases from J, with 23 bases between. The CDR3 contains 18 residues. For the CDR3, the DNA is TGTGCCAGCAGTCCCTTATTCCGTTGGGGGATTAGCACCGGGGAGCTGTTTTTT. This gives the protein CASSPLFRWGISTGELFF.

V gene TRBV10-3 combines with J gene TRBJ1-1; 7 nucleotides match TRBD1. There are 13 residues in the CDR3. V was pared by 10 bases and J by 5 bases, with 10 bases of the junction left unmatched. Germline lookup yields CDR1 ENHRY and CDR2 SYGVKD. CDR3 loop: CATQTGPSTEAFF. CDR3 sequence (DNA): TGTGCCACCCAGACAGGGCCGTCGACTGAAGCTTTCTTT.